This T cell receptor beta chain was sequenced during a study of blood T cell repertoires in COVID-19. Assignments of participants to cohorts depended upon their own reported clinical history. V was clipped by 1 base and J by 4 bases, with 7 bases between them. From germline, CDR1 is SEHNR and CDR2 FQNEAQ (reference sequence). This CDR3 is built from 13 residues. In the authors' workflow: Nucleated cell counts were estimated from reference gene primer amplification. Assay used: immunoSEQ multiplex PCR; TCRdb lists only in-frame clones, some missing. The D gene and trimming were derived from the DNA, and the V and J assignments and clone size from that table. Of around 300,000 clones detected, roughly 90% appear once; the ten largest clones hold 1.7%.

This TCR was recovered from a woman aged 40-49 years who had recovered from COVID-19. The sample taken for sequencing was PBMCs or T cells enriched from blood (not recorded which). This chain links TRBV7-9 with TRBJ2-5; D ambiguous. The CDR3 here is CASSLGPGETQYF. CDR3 nucleotides: TGTGCCAGCAGCTTAGGTCCGGGAGAGACCCAGTACTTC.